These 2 T cell receptor beta chains were sequenced from one sample in a study of CD8+ T cells in alopecia areata. Extracted from the samples, RNA was reverse transcribed into cDNA to serve as the sequencing template. Assay used: immunoSEQ multiplex PCR; TCRdb lists only in-frame clones, some missing. This sample has 200,000 to 250,000 clones, with approximately 72% found just once. The treatment denotes: oral pan-JAK inhibitor, 5-10 mg twice daily. The sequencing here drew on CD4+ T cells sorted from blood, taken around week 42, from a patient treated with tofacitinib. The source of these receptors is a human donor with alopecia areata.

The J gene is TRBJ1-1, the V gene TRBV11-1; unclear D gene. Germline CDR1 SGHAT, CDR2 FQDESV (reference sequence). V was cut by 6 bases and J by 1 base, with 9 bases left in between. The CDR3 is made up of 13 amino acids. The CDR3 sequence is CASSSTGNTEAFF. The CDR3 DNA reads as TGTGCCAGCAGTTCGACTGGGAACACTGAAGCTTTCTTT.

The rearrangement uses TRBV4-3 and TRBJ2-1; TRBD2 aligns across 10 bases. Trimming took 1 base from V and 6 from J; bases not matched to a gene: 3. This CDR3 has 15 amino acids. The germline V gene encodes CDR1 LGHNA and CDR2 YSLEER. The CDR3 DNA reads as TGCGCCAGCAGCCAAGCCAGCGGGGGGGGCAATGAGCAGTTCTTC. This translates into CASSQASGGGNEQFF.